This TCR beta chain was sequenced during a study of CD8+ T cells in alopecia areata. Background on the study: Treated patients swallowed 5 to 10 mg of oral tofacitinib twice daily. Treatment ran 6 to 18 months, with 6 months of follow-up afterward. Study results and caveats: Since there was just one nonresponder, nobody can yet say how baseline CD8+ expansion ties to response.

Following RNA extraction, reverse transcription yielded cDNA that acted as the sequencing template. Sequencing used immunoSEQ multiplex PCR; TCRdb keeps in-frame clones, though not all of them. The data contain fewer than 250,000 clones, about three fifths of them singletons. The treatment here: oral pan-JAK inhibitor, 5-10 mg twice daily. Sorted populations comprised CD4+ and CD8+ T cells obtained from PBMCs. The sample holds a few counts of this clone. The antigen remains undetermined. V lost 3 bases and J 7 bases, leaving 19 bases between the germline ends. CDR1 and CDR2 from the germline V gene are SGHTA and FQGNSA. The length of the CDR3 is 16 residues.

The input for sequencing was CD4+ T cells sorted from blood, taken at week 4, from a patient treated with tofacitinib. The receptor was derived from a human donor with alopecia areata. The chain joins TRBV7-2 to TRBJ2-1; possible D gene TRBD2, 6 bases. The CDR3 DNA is TGTGCCAGCAGCTTTTTAGCGGCCCAGGGTGAAAATGAGCAGTTCTTC. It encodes CASSFLAAQGENEQFF.